What follows are 8 T cell receptor beta chains derived from one specimen sequenced in a study of T cell responses to AZD1222 COVID-19 vaccine. Repertoires were generated with immunoSEQ multiplex PCR, while TCRdb's copy carries only in-frame clones and drops some. The sample records around 130,000 clones, approximately 90% being singletons. This specimen consisted of peripheral blood, obtained 28 days after the second AZD1222 dose. The origin of the receptors is an adult who received the AZD1222 COVID-19 vaccine.

This chain joins TRBV19 and TRBJ1-1; 7 bases are a match to TRBD1. The CDR3 sequence is 15 residues long. V gave up 5 bases and J gave up 2 bases; unmatched junction bases: 8. Germline V lookup: CDR1 LNHDA, CDR2 SQIVND (reference sequence). The CDR3 is CASSPLQGTNTEAFF. Here the CDR3 DNA reads TGTGCCAGTAGTCCATTACAGGGGACCAACACTGAAGCTTTCTTT.

J is TRBJ1-6 and V is TRBV5-1, with 8 bases lining up with TRBD1. The CDR3 totals 14 residues. Unmatched junction bases numbered 5, after V lost 4 bases and J lost 8 bases. Germline-derived CDR1 and CDR2 are SGHRS and YFSETQ. CDR3 nucleotide sequence: TGCGCCAGCAGCGCCCAGGGGGCAGATTCACCCCTCCACTTT. It translates to CASSAQGADSPLHF.

In this sample, this clone turned up once. J is TRBJ1-1 and V is TRBV25-1, with D perhaps matching TRBD1 (5 bases). The CDR3 has 14 amino acids. From germline, CDR1 is MGHDK and CDR2 SYGVNS. V lost 4 bases to trimming and J lost 1 base, with 10 bases between them. CDR3 in DNA: TGTGCCAGCAGTGTGCGACAGTCGAACACTGAAGCTTTCTTT. This encodes CASSVRQSNTEAFF. Looking up the rest from reference TRBV25-1 and TRBJ1-1 gives the full variable domain: EADIYQTPRYLVIGTGKKITLECSQTMGHDKMYWYQQDPGMELHLIHYSYGVNSTEKGDLSSESTVSRIRTEHFPLTLESARPSHTSQYLCASSVRQSNTEAFFGQGTRLTVV.

This chain connects TRBV25-1 to TRBJ1-1, with unresolved D. The CDR3 consists of 15 residues. CDR1 and CDR2 (germline): MGHDK, SYGVNS. V lost 3 bases to trimming and J lost 2 bases, with 13 bases between them. The CDR3 sequence is CASSDSGRGNTEAFF. The DNA for the CDR3 is TGTGCCAGCAGTGATAGTGGACGGGGAAACACTGAAGCTTTCTTT.

In DNA, the CDR3 is TGTGCCAGCAGCTTGGGGGGATTTGGCTATGGCTACACCTTC. This encodes CASSLGGFGYGYTF. The chain is built from TRBV5-8 and TRBJ1-2; D is unclear. V shed 0 bases and J shed 4 bases, with 10 bases lying between them. The CDR3 has 14 residues. Germline-derived CDR1 and CDR2 are SGHTS and YDEGEE.

The gene calls are TRBV5-6 and TRBJ2-1, with unresolved D. Germline V gene lookup returns CDR1 SGHDT and CDR2 YYEEEE. Deletions cut 4 bases from V and 6 bases from J, with 11 bases between. This CDR3 spans 13 amino acids. CDR3 in DNA: TGTGCCAGCAGCCTAGGACGGATCAATGAGCAGTTCTTC. Its translation: CASSLGRINEQFF.

The V call is TRBV15, the J call TRBJ1-1; TRBD1 matches at 9 bases. The germline gives CDR1 LNHNV, CDR2 YYDKDF (reference sequence). There are 18 residues in the CDR3. The ends lost 2 bases at V and 1 base at J; junction bases unmatched: 11. The CDR3 DNA follows: TGTGCCACCAGCAGACGATCGAGGACAGGGGTGGGGAACACTGAAGCTTTCTTT. Amino acids: CATSRRSRTGVGNTEAFF. Supplemented by reference TRBV15 and TRBJ1-1, the full variable domain reads DAMVIQNPRYQVTQFGKPVTLSCSQTLNHNVMYWYQQKSSQAPKLLFHYYDKDFNNEADTPDNFQSRRPNTSFCFLDIRSPGLGDTAMYLCATSRRSRTGVGNTEAFFGQGTRLTVV.

The chain carries TRBV5-1 and TRBJ2-7; tentative D call: TRBD1 (6 bases). Trimming stripped 4 bases from V and 3 bases from J, with 17 bases between. The germline gives CDR1 SGHRS, CDR2 YFSETQ. The CDR3 sequence is 15 residues long. In DNA form, the CDR3 reads TGCGCCAGCAGCCCCGCGTTGGGGGCACACTACGAGCAGTACTTC. Its translation: CASSPALGAHYEQYF.